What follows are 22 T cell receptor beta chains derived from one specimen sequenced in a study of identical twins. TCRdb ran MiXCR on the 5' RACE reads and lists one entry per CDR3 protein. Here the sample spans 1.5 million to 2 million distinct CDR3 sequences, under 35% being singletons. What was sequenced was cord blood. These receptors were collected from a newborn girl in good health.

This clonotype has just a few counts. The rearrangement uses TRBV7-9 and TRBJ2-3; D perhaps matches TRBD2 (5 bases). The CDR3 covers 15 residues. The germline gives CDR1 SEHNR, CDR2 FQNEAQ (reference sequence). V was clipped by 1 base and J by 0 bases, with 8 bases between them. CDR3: CASSLERLSTDTQYF. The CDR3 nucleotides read TGTGCCAGCAGCTTAGAGCGGCTTAGCACAGATACGCAGTATTTT.

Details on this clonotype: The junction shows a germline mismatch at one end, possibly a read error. CDR3 region: CASSSDSFFRLYQEAQYF. In DNA form, the CDR3 reads TGCGCCAGCAGCTCCGACAGCTTTTTCCGTCTTTACCAAGAGGCCCAGTACTTC. The chain recombines TRBV5-1 with TRBJ2-5; D may be TRBD1 (5 bases). Looked up from germline, CDR1 is SGHRS and CDR2 is YFSETQ. CDR3 length: 18 amino acids. Variable domain in full (rest from reference TRBV5-1 and TRBJ2-5): KAGVTQTPRYLIKTRGQQVTLSCSPISGHRSVSWYQQTPGQGLQFLFEYFSETQRNKGNFPGRFSGRQFSNSRSEMNVSTLELGDSALYLCASSSDSFFRLYQEAQYFGPGTRLLVL.

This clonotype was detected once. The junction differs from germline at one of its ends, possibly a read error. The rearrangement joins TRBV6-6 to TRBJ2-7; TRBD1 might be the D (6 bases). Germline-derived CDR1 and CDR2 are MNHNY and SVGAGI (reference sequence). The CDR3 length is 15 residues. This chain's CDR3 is CAGSYRSGTLGEQYF. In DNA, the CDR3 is TGTGCCGGCAGTTATAGGTCCGGGACATTAGGCGAGCAGTACTTC.

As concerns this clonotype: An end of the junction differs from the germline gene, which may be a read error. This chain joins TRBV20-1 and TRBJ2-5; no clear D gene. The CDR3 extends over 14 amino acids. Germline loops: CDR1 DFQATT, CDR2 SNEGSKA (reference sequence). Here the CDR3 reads CSARDRLVQETRYF. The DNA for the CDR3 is TGCAGTGCTAGAGATCGGCTTGTGCAAGAGACCCGGTACTTC.

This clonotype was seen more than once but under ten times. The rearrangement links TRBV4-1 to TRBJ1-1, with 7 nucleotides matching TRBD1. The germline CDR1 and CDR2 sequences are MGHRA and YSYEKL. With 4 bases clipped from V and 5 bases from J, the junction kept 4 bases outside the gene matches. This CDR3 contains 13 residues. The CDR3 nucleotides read TGCGCCAGCAGCCGTACGACAGGGACTGAAGCTTTCTTT. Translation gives CASSRTTGTEAFF.

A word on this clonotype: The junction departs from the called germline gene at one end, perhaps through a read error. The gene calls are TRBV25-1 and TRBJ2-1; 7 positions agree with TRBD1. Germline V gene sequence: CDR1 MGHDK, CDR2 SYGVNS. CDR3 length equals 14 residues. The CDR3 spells CAGSERLGGYEQFF. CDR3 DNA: TGTGCCGGCAGTGAGCGTCTAGGGGGCTATGAGCAGTTCTTC.

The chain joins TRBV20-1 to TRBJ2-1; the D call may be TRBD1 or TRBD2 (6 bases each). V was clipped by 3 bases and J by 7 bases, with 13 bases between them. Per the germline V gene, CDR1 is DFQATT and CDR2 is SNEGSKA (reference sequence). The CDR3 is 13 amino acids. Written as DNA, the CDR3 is TGCAGTGCTAGCTGGGGGGCGGGGAATGAGCAGTTCTTC. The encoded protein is CSASWGAGNEQFF.

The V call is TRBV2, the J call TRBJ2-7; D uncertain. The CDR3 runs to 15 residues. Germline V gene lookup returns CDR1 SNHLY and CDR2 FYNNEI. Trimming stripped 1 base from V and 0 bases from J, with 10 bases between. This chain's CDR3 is CASSEDGARSYEQYF. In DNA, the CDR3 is TGTGCCAGCAGTGAAGACGGTGCCCGCTCCTACGAGCAGTACTTC.

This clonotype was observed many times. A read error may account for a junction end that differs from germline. CDR3 region: CASSLEAVYNEQFF. The CDR3 DNA follows: TGCGCCAGCAGCTTGGAAGCGGTCTACAATGAGCAGTTCTTC. The chain uses TRBV7-2 and TRBJ2-1; perhaps TRBD2 as D (5 bases). This CDR3 is built from 14 residues. CDR1 SGHTA and CDR2 FQGNSA come from the germline V gene.

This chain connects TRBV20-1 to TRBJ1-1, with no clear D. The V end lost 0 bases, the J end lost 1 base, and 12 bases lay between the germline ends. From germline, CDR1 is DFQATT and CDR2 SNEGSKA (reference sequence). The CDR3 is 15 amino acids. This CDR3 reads CSARDYLGRNTEAFF. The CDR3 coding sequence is TGCAGTGCTAGAGATTATCTTGGTCGGAACACTGAAGCTTTCTTT.

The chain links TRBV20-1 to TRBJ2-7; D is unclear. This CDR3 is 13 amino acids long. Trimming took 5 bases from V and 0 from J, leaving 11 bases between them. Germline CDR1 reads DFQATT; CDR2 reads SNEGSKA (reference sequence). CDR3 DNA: TGCAGTGCTGCGTCCCAGAGCTCCTACGAGCAGTACTTC. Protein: CSAASQSSYEQYF.

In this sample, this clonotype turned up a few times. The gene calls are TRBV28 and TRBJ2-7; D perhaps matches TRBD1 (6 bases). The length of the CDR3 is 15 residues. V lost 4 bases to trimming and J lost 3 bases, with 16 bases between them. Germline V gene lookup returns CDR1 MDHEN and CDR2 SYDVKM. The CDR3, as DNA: TGTGCCAGCAGTTCTTTCGGGACAACAGTCTACGAGCAGTACTTC. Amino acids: CASSSFGTTVYEQYF. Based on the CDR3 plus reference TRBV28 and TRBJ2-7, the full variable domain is DVKVTQSSRYLVKRTGEKVFLECVQDMDHENMFWYRQDPGLGLRLIYFSYDVKMKEKGDIPEGYSVSREKKERFSLILESASTNQTSMYLCASSSFGTTVYEQYFGPGTRLTVT.

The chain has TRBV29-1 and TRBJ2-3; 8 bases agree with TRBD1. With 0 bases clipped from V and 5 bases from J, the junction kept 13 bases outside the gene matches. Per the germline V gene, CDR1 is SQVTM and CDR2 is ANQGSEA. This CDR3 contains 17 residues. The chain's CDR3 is CSVEDLGAGGQIDTQYF. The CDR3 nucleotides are TGCAGCGTTGAAGATCTTGGGGCAGGGGGCCAGATAGATACGCAGTATTTT.

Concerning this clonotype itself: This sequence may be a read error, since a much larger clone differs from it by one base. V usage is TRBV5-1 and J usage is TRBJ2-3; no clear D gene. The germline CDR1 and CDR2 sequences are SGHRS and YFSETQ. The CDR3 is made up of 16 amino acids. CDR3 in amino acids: CVSSPGKTSSTDTQYF. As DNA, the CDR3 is TGCGTCAGCAGCCCCGGAAAGACCTCTAGCACAGATACGCAGTATTTT.

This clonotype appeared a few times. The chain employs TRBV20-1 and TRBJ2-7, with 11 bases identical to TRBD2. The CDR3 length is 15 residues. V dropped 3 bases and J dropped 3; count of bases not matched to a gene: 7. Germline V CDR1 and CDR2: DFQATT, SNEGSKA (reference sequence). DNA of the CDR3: TGCAGTGCTAGCTCCACCGGGACTAGCGGCTACGAGCAGTACTTC. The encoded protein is CSASSTGTSGYEQYF.

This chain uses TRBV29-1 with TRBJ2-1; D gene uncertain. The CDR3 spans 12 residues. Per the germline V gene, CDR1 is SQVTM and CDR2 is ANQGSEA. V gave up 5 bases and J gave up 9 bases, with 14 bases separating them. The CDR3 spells CSVPAVGGEQFF. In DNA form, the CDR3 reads TGCAGCGTTCCGGCTGTGGGTGGTGAGCAGTTCTTC.

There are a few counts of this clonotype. The CDR3 DNA is TGCAGCGTTGGTGACAGAAACAATGAGCAGTTCTTC. Its protein is CSVGDRNNEQFF. V is TRBV29-1 and J is TRBJ2-1; tentative D call: TRBD1 (5 bases). The V gene's germline CDR1 is SQVTM and CDR2 ANQGSEA. V lost 4 bases to trimming and J lost 5 bases, with 9 bases between them. CDR3 length: 12 residues.

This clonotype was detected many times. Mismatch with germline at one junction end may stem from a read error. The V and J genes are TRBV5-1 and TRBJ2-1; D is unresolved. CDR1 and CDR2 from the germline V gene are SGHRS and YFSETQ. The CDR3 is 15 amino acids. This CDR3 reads CASSLEPSSYNEQFF. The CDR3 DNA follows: TGTGCCAGCAGCTTAGAACCTAGCTCCTACAATGAGCAGTTCTTC.

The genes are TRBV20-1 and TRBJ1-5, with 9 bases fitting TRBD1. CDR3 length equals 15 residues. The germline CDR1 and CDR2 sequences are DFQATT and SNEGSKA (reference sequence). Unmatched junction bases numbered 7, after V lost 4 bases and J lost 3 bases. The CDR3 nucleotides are TGCAGTGCTAAGCACAGGGGGCATAACAATCAGCCCCAGCATTTT. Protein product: CSAKHRGHNNQPQHF.

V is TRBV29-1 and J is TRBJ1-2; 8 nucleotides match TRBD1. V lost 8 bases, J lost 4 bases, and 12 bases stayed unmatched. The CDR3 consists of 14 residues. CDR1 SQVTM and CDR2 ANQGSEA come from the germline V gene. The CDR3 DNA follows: TGCAGCTTTCAAACAGGGGGTCCCGTCTATGGCTACACCTTC. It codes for CSFQTGGPVYGYTF.

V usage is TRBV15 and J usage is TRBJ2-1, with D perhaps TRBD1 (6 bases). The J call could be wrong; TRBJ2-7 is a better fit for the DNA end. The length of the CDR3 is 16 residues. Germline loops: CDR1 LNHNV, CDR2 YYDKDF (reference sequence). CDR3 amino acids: CATYETSTGSYNEQYF. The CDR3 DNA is TGTGCCACCTATGAGACTTCGACAGGCTCCTACAATGAGCAGTACTTC.

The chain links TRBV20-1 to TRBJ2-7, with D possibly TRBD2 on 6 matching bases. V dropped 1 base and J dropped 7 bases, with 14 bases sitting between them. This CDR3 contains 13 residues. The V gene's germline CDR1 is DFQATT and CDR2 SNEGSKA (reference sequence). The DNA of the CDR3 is TGCAGTGCTAGAGGGGAGGATGGCAATGAGCAGTACTTC. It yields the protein CSARGEDGNEQYF.